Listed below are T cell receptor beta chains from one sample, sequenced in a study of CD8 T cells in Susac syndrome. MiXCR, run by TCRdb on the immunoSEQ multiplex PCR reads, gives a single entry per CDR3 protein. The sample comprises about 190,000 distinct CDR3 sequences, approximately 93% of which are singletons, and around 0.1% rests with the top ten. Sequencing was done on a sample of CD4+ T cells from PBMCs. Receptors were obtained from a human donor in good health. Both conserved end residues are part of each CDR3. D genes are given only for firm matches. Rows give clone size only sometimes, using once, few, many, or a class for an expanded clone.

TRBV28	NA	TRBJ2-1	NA	CASRPHGGNEQFF	TGTGCCAGCCGGCCTCACGGGGGCAATGAGCAGTTCTTC
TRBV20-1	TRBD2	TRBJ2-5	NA	CSARLAGGRGETQYF	TGCAGTGCCAGGCTAGCGGGGGGGCGAGGGGAGACCCAGTACTTC
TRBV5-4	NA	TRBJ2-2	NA	CASKFGPNTGELFF	TGTGCCAGCAAATTCGGGCCTAACACCGGGGAGCTGTTTTTT
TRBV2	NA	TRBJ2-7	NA	CASSEQRTEGHEQYF	TGTGCCAGCAGTGAACAACGGACGGAGGGCCACGAGCAGTACTTC
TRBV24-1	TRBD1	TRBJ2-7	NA	CATSDSGTGGEQYF	TGTGCCACCAGTGATTCCGGGACAGGGGGCGAGCAGTACTTC
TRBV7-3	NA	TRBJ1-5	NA	CASSPGTQHGSNQPQHF	TGTGCCAGCAGCCCCGGGACCCAACACGGGAGCAATCAGCCCCAGCATTTT
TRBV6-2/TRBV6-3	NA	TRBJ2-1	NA	CASSSSSEQFF	TGTGCCAGCAGTTCCTCTAGTGAGCAGTTCTTC
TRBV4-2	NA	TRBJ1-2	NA	CASSQDQASGYGYTF	TGTGCCAGCAGCCAAGATCAGGCTTCTGGCTATGGCTACACCTTC
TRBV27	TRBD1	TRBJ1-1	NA	CASSLGDRGLTEAFF	TGTGCCAGCAGCCTGGGGGACAGGGGGCTGACTGAAGCTTTCTTT
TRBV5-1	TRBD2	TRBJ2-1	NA	CASSLLPGGANEQFF	TGCGCCAGCAGCTTGTTACCGGGGGGAGCCAATGAGCAGTTCTTC
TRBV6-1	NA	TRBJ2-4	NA	CASRRPVGDIQYF	TGTGCCAGCAGGCGACCGGTTGGCGACATTCAGTACTTC
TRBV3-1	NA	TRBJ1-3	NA	CASRQNRDGGNTIYF	TGTGCCAGCAGGCAAAACCGGGACGGCGGAAACACCATATATTTT
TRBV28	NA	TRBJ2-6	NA	CASSLRGLVGANVLTF	TGTGCCAGCAGTTTGCGGGGTCTGGTTGGGGCCAACGTCCTGACTTTC
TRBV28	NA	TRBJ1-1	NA	CASSPSDSLNTEAFF	TGTGCCAGCAGTCCCTCAGACAGTTTGAACACTGAAGCTTTCTTT
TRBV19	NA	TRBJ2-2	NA	CASSPRTLNTGELFF	TGTGCCAGTAGTCCTCGGACGCTCAACACCGGGGAGCTGTTTTTT
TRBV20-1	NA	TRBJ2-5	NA	CSAARETQYF	TGCAGTGCTGCTCGGGAGACCCAGTACTTC
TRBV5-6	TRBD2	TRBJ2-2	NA	CASSPGLAGPRELFF	TGTGCCAGCAGCCCGGGACTAGCGGGACCCCGGGAGCTGTTTTTT
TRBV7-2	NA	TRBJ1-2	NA	CASSLLGDYGYTF	TGTGCCAGCAGCTTATTGGGGGACTATGGCTACACCTTC
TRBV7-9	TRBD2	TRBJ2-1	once	CATQLAGDEQFF	TGTGCCACCCAGCTAGCGGGGGATGAGCAGTTCTTC
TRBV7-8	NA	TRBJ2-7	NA	CASSLGRSSYEQYF	TGTGCCAGCAGCTTAGGTCGCAGCTCCTACGAGCAGTACTTC
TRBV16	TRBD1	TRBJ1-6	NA	CASSHRDSYNSPLHF	TGTGCCAGCAGCCACCGGGACAGCTATAATTCACCCCTCCATTTT
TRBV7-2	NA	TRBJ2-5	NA	CASSLGVGTQYF	TGTGCCAGCAGCTTAGGTGTGGGGACCCAGTACTTC
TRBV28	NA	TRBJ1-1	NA	CASSPLPQTEAFF	TGTGCCAGCAGTCCGTTGCCCCAGACTGAAGCTTTCTTT
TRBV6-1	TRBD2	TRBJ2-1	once	CASRTKGGRGVYNEQFF	TGTGCCAGCAGGACCAAAGGAGGGCGGGGGGTTTACAATGAGCAGTTCTTC
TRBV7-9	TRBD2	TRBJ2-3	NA	CASSLGLALTDTQYF	TGTGCCAGCAGCTTAGGACTAGCCCTCACAGATACGCAGTATTTT
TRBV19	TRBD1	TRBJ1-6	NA	CASSKRHAQGVANSPLHF	TGTGCCAGTAGTAAAAGACACGCCCAGGGGGTCGCGAATTCACCCCTCCACTTT
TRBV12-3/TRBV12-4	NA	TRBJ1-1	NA	CASSFTQMAEAFF	TGTGCCAGCAGTTTCACTCAAATGGCTGAAGCTTTCTTT
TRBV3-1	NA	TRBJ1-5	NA	CASSLRPSNQPQHF	TGTGCCAGCAGCCTCCGACCGAGCAATCAGCCCCAGCATTTT
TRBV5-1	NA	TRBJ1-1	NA	CASSQDYGGNTEAFF	TGCGCCAGCAGCCAAGACTATGGAGGGAACACTGAAGCTTTCTTT
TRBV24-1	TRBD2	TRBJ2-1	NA	CATSDLGLAGTNEQFF	TGTGCCACCAGTGATTTGGGACTAGCGGGGACCAATGAGCAGTTCTTC
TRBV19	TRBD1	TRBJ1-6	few	CASSPGQGYRPLHF	TGTGCCAGTAGTCCGGGACAGGGGTATCGACCCCTCCACTTT
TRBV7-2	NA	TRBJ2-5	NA	CASSLDGRVGETQYF	TGTGCCAGCAGCTTAGACGGCAGGGTGGGCGAGACCCAGTACTTC
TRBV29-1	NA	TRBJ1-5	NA	CSVAQGSAINQPQHF	TGCAGCGTAGCCCAGGGTTCGGCGATCAATCAGCCCCAGCATTTT
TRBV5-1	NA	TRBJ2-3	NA	CASSLESGSTDTQYF	TGCGCCAGCAGCTTGGAATCAGGGTCCACAGATACGCAGTATTTT
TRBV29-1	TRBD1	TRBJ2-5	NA	CSVPGTGEETQYF	TGCAGCGTTCCCGGGACAGGGGAAGAGACCCAGTACTTC
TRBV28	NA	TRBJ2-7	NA	CASSEGRYEQYF	TGTGCCAGCAGTGAGGGGCGCTACGAGCAGTACTTC
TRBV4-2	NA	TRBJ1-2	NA	CASSQARGQSVYGYTF	TGTGCCAGCAGCCAAGCCCGGGGGCAGAGCGTCTATGGCTACACCTTC
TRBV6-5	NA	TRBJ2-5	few	CASSYFPQETQYF	TGTGCCAGCAGTTATTTCCCACAAGAGACCCAGTACTTC